Described below is a single TCR beta chain sequence and its context. Its antigen target is currently unknown. Within one base of it there is no much larger clone, and no base qualities were kept. The donors were included in the validation cohort of roughly 130 subjects, a group kept apart from the roughly 610-subject first cohort. The data are from a study of cytomegalovirus exposure and HLA in healthy donors (dated by TCRdb to the late 2010s). Turning to the overall study: A later analysis indicated that the 120 validation repertoires were generated on the platform also employed for the approximately 670 repertoires of the first cohort. Besides the first cohort of about 730 subjects, a separate validation cohort made up of around 120 different subjects was used. The study was designed to test whether signatures of past pathogen exposure could be identified by cataloging public T cell receptors. To predict cytomegalovirus infection status, the study combined high-throughput TCR immunosequencing, statistical association of individual TCRs with disease status, and machine learning. The paper as a whole reports these results and caveats: A total of 164 TCR beta chains were listed by the study as associated with cytomegalovirus. The validation cohort had no HLA typing available for a later analysis, so co-occurrence within that cohort was assessed over all 120 or so repertoires. Of the cluster scores, 90% to 95% were above 0 in a later analysis, which found that TCRs clustered in the first cohort also tended to co-occur in the 110 or so validation repertoires. While some public TCRs were present in many individuals, most TCR sequences turned up only very rarely across donors. The authors suggested that the approach could potentially be generalized to other disease states and immunological phenotypes. In vitro tests confirmed that a few of the cytomegalovirus-associated TCR beta chains recognize cytomegalovirus antigens. Cytomegalovirus status was reported to be diagnosed by the classifier with high specificity and sensitivity in both the original and validation cohorts.

The germline V gene yields MDHEN for CDR1 and SYDVKM for CDR2. Germline trimming amounts to 4 bases on V and 0 bases on J, with 5 as the count of junction bases outside the gene matches. The CDR3, from cysteine to phenylalanine, totals 16 residues. Of all the DNA, just the CDR3 is kept, 48 bases in frame from base 1. The library was produced with the immunoSEQ multiplex PCR assay. The authors' analysis ran thus. A statistical classification framework was built to diagnose cytomegalovirus status from the catalog of TCR beta chain sequences. TCRdb carries this immuneACCESS record with in-frame sequences only. Its versions omit some clonotypes, under half of them owing to an unresolved V gene in the studies checked, with the rest unexplained. V and J calls and clone size are copied from that table; D and trimming were computed from the DNA. The table for this sample lists over 150,000 clones; about 90% of them were counted only once. Together, the top ten hold over 2.5% of the sample.

The origin of this receptor is a woman younger than 35 in good health and CMV-seropositive. Sequenced sample: PBMCs. The chain couples TRBV28 to TRBJ2-1, and TRBD2 matches 8 of the central bases. The DNA sequence follows: TGTGCCAGCAGTTCCCCTACTAGCGGCTCCTACAATGAGCAGTTCTTC. The encoded protein is CASSSPTSGSYNEQFF.